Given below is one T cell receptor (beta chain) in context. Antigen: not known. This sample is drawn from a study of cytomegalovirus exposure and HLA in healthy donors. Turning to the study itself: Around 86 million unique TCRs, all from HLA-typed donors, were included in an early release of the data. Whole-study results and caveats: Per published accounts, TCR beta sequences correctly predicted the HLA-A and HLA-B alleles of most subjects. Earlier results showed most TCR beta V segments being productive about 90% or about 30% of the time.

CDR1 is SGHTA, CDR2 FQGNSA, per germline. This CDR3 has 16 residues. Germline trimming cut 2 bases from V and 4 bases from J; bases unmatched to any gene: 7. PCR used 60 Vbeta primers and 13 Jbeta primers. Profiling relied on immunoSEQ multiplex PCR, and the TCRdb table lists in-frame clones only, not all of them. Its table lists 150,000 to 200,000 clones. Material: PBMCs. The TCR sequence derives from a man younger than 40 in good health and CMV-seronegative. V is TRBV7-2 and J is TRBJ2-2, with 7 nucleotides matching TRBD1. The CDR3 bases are TGTGCCAGCAGCTTAAGACAGGGTGCGGTCACCGGGGAGCTGTTTTTT. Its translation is CASSLRQGAVTGELFF. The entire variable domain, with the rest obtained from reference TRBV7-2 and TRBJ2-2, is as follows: GAGVSQSPSNKVTEKGKDVELRCDPISGHTALYWYRQSLGQGLEFLIYFQGNSAPDKSGLPSDRFSAERTGGSVSTLTIQRTQQEDSAVYLCASSLRQGAVTGELFFGEGSRLTVL.